This T cell receptor beta chain came from a study of T cell responses to AZD1222 COVID-19 vaccine. Clones were read by immunoSEQ multiplex PCR, and TCRdb kept only the in-frame ones, dropping some. The table lists about 150,000 clones, approximately 90% of them singletons. Germline CDR1 and CDR2: MNHEY and SVGEGT. V was clipped by 6 bases and J by 3 bases; unmatched bases: 12. The CDR3 is 17 amino acids. V gene TRBV6-2 or TRBV6-3 combines with J gene TRBJ1-5, with TRBD1 matching 9 bases. The sequence was obtained from an adult who received the AZD1222 COVID-19 vaccine. The specimen comprised peripheral blood, sampled 28 days after the second AZD1222 dose. The CDR3 region has the DNA TGTGCCAGCAGCCGGGGACAGGGCACTAACAACAATCAGCCCCAGCATTTT. Its protein product is CASSRGQGTNNNQPQHF.